This T cell receptor beta chain was profiled in a study of CXCR3-negative and CXCR3-positive naive CD8 T cells (dated by TCRdb to about 2019). Regarding the study in general: In total, about 135 million TRB reads were obtained, corresponding to roughly 1.5 +/- 0.3 million reads per library. Diversity and physicochemical repertoire analyses covered some ten donors pooled from two independent experiments. The TRBV-TRBJ cluster analysis covered naive subsets from 5 donors and memory cells from 3 donors. Broader findings and caveats from the paper: Because surface CD5, which has been linked to self-reactivity in mice, was comparable between naive subsets, TCR interaction strength was also inferred from TRB CDR3 physicochemical properties. Because CXCR3 expression was partially decreased after cryopreservation, freshly isolated PBMCs were used for most assays. Repertoire diversity was comparably high in both naive subsets but much lower in memory CD8+ T cells. TRBV-TRBJ usage was similar between naive CXCR3-negative and CXCR3-positive cells from the same donor, while memory cells showed distinct patterns. Compared with CXCR3-negative naive cells, CXCR3-positive naive cells had TRB CDR3s with higher hydrophobicity (lower Kidera factor 4), lower energy, and higher strength and volume indices.

This sample was sequenced with a NextSeq 550. The Human TCR Profiling Kit (MiLaboratory) was used to prepare UMI-labeled 5' RACE TRB cDNA libraries. cDNA synthesis used the entire amount of extracted RNA, and PCR amplification then used the entire amount of cDNA produced. Libraries were prepared in parallel with an identical number of PCR cycles. In the source study's methods: With a requirement of at least two reads per UMI, MIGEC and MiXCR extracted about 50,000 +/- 10,000 unique UMI-labeled TRB cDNA molecules per library. An average of approximately 40,000 +/- 10,000 functional in-frame TRB CDR3 nucleotide clonotypes without stop codons was found per library. After downsampling to 5000 UMI-labeled TRB molecules per sample, diversity metrics, including normalized Shannon-Wiener and Chao1, were computed in VDJtools. VDJtools computed clonotype-size-weighted physicochemical properties of the central five CDR3 residues: interaction energy, strength, volume and Kidera factor 4. With the reads reprocessed by TCRdb, a single entry stands for each CDR3 protein sequence and no DNA is reported. The V and J calls here are based on TCRdb, not the publication. The sample's table lists a count of about 84,000 distinct CDR3 sequences. Approximately 0.67% of the sample belongs to the ten largest clones.

The CDR3, from cysteine to phenylalanine, totals 17 residues. No DNA appears here. Sequences SQVTM (CDR1) and ANQGSEA (CDR2) are obtained from the germline V gene. Each CD8+ T cell subset was flow-sorted in triplicate, and some 310,000 cells per subset were placed directly into RLT lysis buffer. To exclude memory contaminants, naive CD8+ T cells were stringently defined as CD45RO-CCR7+CD27+CD95-. Standard density gradient centrifugation was used to isolate peripheral blood mononuclear cells from buffy coats. A FACSAria III was used to flow-sort naive CXCR3-negative and CXCR3-positive CD8+ T cells. An RNeasy Mini Kit was used to extract total RNA from the sorted cells. Of note for this clonotype: Its antigen is still unknown.

The TCR was taken from a human donor in good health. Some clones in this sample may be carry-over from other donors' samples. The V and J genes are TRBV29-1 and TRBJ2-7; TCRdb calls TRBD1, which cannot be checked without DNA. Material for sequencing was naive CXCR3+ CD8+ T cells from blood. This specimen's cell subset or site label, interpreted: CD45RO-CCR7+CD27+CD95- naive CD8+ T cells expressing CXCR3 (TNR3+). CDR3 loop: CSAVSIPPTGGTREQYF.